Presented here are 21 T cell receptor beta chains from one specimen sequenced in a study of Graves' ophthalmopathy and Graves' hyperthyroidism (dated by TCRdb to between 2017 and 2018). Data came from an Illumina HiSeq 2000. For repertoire sequencing, the TCR beta CDR3 regions were amplified from RNA transcripts. The first round of RT-PCR was done with HTBI primers and the Qiagen OneStep RT-PCR kit, and was followed by a second round of multiplex PCR, then size selection and purification. TCRdb itself trimmed the public reads at Q25 with fastp, ran MiXCR and retained productive beta chains. Rows are unified per CDR3 protein, each entry keeping the most common DNA and genes. Across this sample there are some 400,000 distinct CDR3 sequences, with about 18% seen only once. The ten largest clones represent 1.5% to 2% of the sample. Sample: peripheral blood. Receptor source: a woman between 18 and 29 years old with Graves' ophthalmopathy. Donor details come from another sample of the same person, matched by shared clones.

This clonotype was observed at least ten times. The CDR3 protein is CASRGTGDYNSPLHF. DNA of the CDR3: TGTGCCAGCAGGGGGACAGGGGATTATAATTCACCCCTCCACTTT. The chain recombines TRBV6-1 with TRBJ1-6; 10 positions match TRBD1. V lost 6 bases, J lost 4 bases, and 3 bases stayed unmatched. Germline V gene sequence: CDR1 MNHNS, CDR2 SASEGT. This CDR3 spans 15 amino acids.

CDR3 region: CSAGRDRGYEQFF. CDR3 coding DNA: TGCAGTGCGGGGAGGGACAGGGGCTATGAGCAGTTCTTC. The chain uses TRBV20-1 and TRBJ2-1; TRBD1 matches 10 bases. V was clipped by 6 bases and J by 8 bases; unmatched bases: 7. The CDR3 runs to 13 residues. Germline values: CDR1 DFQATT, CDR2 SNEGSKA (reference sequence).

The sample holds many counts of this clonotype. V usage is TRBV12-3 or TRBV12-4 and J usage is TRBJ2-7; no firm D call. This CDR3 is 13 amino acids long. V gave up 6 bases and J gave up 0 bases, with 9 bases separating them. In nucleotides, the CDR3 is TGTGCCAGCAGCCTACTTTTCTCCTACGAGCAGTACTTC. Protein product: CASSLLFSYEQYF.

The CDR3 sequence: CAWSVQVSYEQYF. CDR3 sequence (DNA): TGTGCCTGGAGTGTACAGGTATCATACGAGCAGTACTTC. The chain combines TRBV30 with TRBJ2-7; D may be TRBD1 (5 bases). This CDR3 is 13 amino acids long. Trimming shortened V by 0 bases and J by 4 bases, and 10 bases separated the two germline ends. Looked up from germline, CDR1 is GTSNPN and CDR2 is SVGIG (reference sequence).

This clonotype was recorded many times. The V gene is TRBV10-3, the J gene TRBJ2-5; D is possibly TRBD1 (6 bases). Trimming took off 3 bases at V and 3 bases at J, with 11 bases between the two ends. The CDR3 sequence is 14 residues long. Germline V gene lookup returns CDR1 ENHRY and CDR2 SYGVKD. This CDR3 is CAISEGGPKETQYF. CDR3 DNA: TGTGCCATCAGTGAAGGGGGACCTAAAGAGACCCAGTACTTC.

This clonotype was seen ten or more times. The chain joins TRBV6-1 to TRBJ2-5; weak D call: TRBD1 (6 bases). The CDR3 runs to 15 residues. V was cut by 3 bases and J by 5 bases, with 16 bases left in between. CDR1 MNHNS and CDR2 SASEGT come from the germline V gene. CDR3 DNA: TGTGCCAGCAGTGAGGGACCCCAGGGGTTCGAGACCCAGTACTTC. It specifies CASSEGPQGFETQYF.

Many counts were recorded for this clonotype. This chain connects TRBV12-3 or TRBV12-4 to TRBJ2-4; D gene uncertain. V was cut by 6 bases and J by 9 bases, with 12 bases left in between. The length of the CDR3 is 12 residues. CDR3 in DNA: TGTGCCAGCAGCGAACAAGGCGGCATTCAGTACTTC. Translating gives CASSEQGGIQYF.

This clonotype was recorded at least ten times. This chain joins TRBV2 and TRBJ1-2; 9 bases are a match to TRBD1. Germline V gene sequence: CDR1 SNHLY, CDR2 FYNNEI. V was pared by 1 base and J by 5 bases, with 8 bases of the junction left unmatched. The CDR3 extends over 16 amino acids. The CDR3 reads CASSEVKQGAGYGYTF. In DNA form, the CDR3 reads TGTGCCAGCAGTGAAGTTAAACAGGGGGCGGGATATGGCTACACCTTC.

This clonotype came up many times. The chain carries TRBV7-2 and TRBJ2-7; D is unclear. V gave up 5 bases and J gave up 2 bases, with 13 bases separating them. The CDR3 has 14 amino acids. CDR1 is SGHTA and CDR2 is FQGNSA in the germline V gene. The CDR3 sequence is CASSPQTVTYEQYF. The DNA of the CDR3 is TGTGCCAGCAGCCCCCAGACGGTGACCTACGAGCAGTACTTC. Full variable domain (outside the CDR3, taken from reference TRBV7-2 and TRBJ2-7): GAGVSQSPSNKVTEKGKDVELRCDPISGHTALYWYRQSLGQGLEFLIYFQGNSAPDKSGLPSDRFSAERTGGSVSTLTIQRTQQEDSAVYLCASSPQTVTYEQYFGPGTRLTVT.

This clonotype appeared many times. V gene TRBV7-6 combines with J gene TRBJ1-2; TRBD1 is a possible D gene (5 bases). This CDR3 is 14 amino acids long. Trimming stripped 0 bases from V and 6 bases from J, with 11 bases between. Germline V lookup: CDR1 SGHVS, CDR2 FNYEAQ. The CDR3 loop reads CASSLAAGWDGYTF. CDR3 nucleotides: TGTGCCAGCAGCTTAGCCGCAGGGTGGGATGGCTACACCTTC. Full variable domain (remainder filled in from reference TRBV7-6 and TRBJ1-2): GAGVSQSPRYKVTKRGQDVALRCDPISGHVSLYWYRQALGQGPEFLTYFNYEAQQDKSGLPNDRFSAERPEGSISTLTIQRTEQRDSAMYRCASSLAAGWDGYTFGSGTRLTVV.

This clonotype was found many times. This chain connects TRBV9 to TRBJ1-6; 8 bases line up with TRBD1. The CDR3 runs to 15 residues. CDR1 is SGDLS, CDR2 YYNGEE, per germline. With V trimmed by 4 bases and J by 7 bases, 7 bases remained unmatched. CDR3 amino acids: CASSSQGAGNSPLHF. The DNA for the CDR3 is TGTGCCAGCAGCAGTCAGGGGGCCGGGAATTCACCCCTCCACTTT.

The chain uses TRBV6-1 and TRBJ2-5; no reliable D call. This CDR3 comprises 12 residues. Trimming took 3 bases from V and 6 from J, leaving 8 bases between them. The germline gives CDR1 MNHNS, CDR2 SASEGT. DNA of the CDR3: TGTGCCAGCAGTGACGTCGGAAAGACCCAGTACTTC. Residues: CASSDVGKTQYF.

This clonotype was counted ten times or more. The rearrangement links TRBV12-3 or TRBV12-4 to TRBJ1-5, with D possibly matching TRBD1 (5 bases). The ends were cut back, 4 bases at V and 6 bases at J, with 16 bases in the middle. This CDR3 contains 15 residues. The CDR3 bases are TGTGCCAGCAGTTCTATTGTCGGGGGAAGTCAGCCCCAGCATTTT. Encoded protein: CASSSIVGGSQPQHF.

This clonotype was seen many times. The rearrangement links TRBV28 to TRBJ2-5, with 7 nucleotides matching TRBD2. After removal of 8 bases from V and 4 bases from J, the junction contained 10 bases not matched to a gene. Germline-derived CDR1 and CDR2 are MDHEN and SYDVKM. The CDR3 is 14 residues long. The chain's CDR3 is CASRLGGAVETQYF. CDR3 nucleotide sequence: TGTGCCAGCCGCCTGGGAGGGGCGGTAGAGACCCAGTACTTC.

This clonotype was detected many times. J is TRBJ2-5 and V is TRBV12-3 or TRBV12-4, with D possibly being TRBD2 (5 bases). V was pared by 5 bases and J by 7 bases, with 8 bases between. The CDR3 runs to 11 residues. The CDR3 sequence is CASSREGTQYF. The CDR3 DNA sequence: TGTGCCAGCAGTCGAGAGGGGACCCAGTACTTC.

This clonotype was seen a single time. The chain links TRBV6-2 or TRBV6-3 to TRBJ1-2, with TRBD1 matching 9 bases. Germline V gene sequence: CDR1 MNHEY, CDR2 SVGEGT. Unmatched junction bases numbered 13, after V lost 6 bases and J lost 8 bases. There are 15 residues in the CDR3. Here the CDR3 reads CASSAVGQGLVGYTF. Here the CDR3 DNA reads TGTGCCAGCAGCGCTGTGGGACAGGGACTGGTCGGCTACACCTTC.

At least ten counts were recorded for this clonotype. The gene calls are TRBV6-5 and TRBJ2-1; D unresolved. V gave up 0 bases and J gave up 7 bases, with 13 bases separating them. The germline CDR1 and CDR2 sequences are MNHEY and SVGAGI. This CDR3 region has 15 residues. In nucleotides, the CDR3 is TGTGCCAGCAGTTACTCGTGGTTTAGCTTGAATGAGCAGTTCTTC. Translating it yields CASSYSWFSLNEQFF.

This clonotype has a count of ten or more. This rearrangement joins TRBV5-6 to TRBJ2-6; possibly TRBD1 for D (6 bases). CDR1 is SGHDT, CDR2 YYEEEE, per germline. CDR3 length: 17 amino acids. The V end lost 2 bases, the J end lost 0 bases, and 12 bases lay between the germline ends. CDR3 sequence (DNA): TGTGCCAGCAGCTTCTGGACAGACTACTCTGGGGCCAACGTCCTGACTTTC. Its protein is CASSFWTDYSGANVLTF. Full variable domain (outside the CDR3, taken from reference TRBV5-6 and TRBJ2-6): DAGVTQSPTHLIKTRGQQVTLRCSPKSGHDTVSWYQQALGQGPQFIFQYYEEEERQRGNFPDRFSGHQFPNYSSELNVNALLLGDSALYLCASSFWTDYSGANVLTFGAGSRLTVL.

The V and J genes are TRBV5-1 and TRBJ1-1; D remains ambiguous. With 2 bases removed from V and 1 base from J, the gap between germline ends came to 9 bases. Germline values: CDR1 SGHRS, CDR2 YFSETQ. This CDR3 has 14 amino acids. The CDR3 is CASSFRESNTEAFF. The CDR3 coding sequence is TGCGCCAGCAGCTTTAGAGAGTCGAACACTGAAGCTTTCTTT.

This clonotype was observed many times. The chain recombines TRBV6-1 with TRBJ1-3; D unresolved. The length of the CDR3 is 14 residues. The ends were cut back, 6 bases at V and 0 bases at J, with 9 bases in the middle. The germline V gene has CDR1 MNHNS and CDR2 SASEGT. CDR3 nucleotide sequence: TGTGCCAGCAGCCAAAGGGACTCTGGAAACACCATATATTTT. This translates into CASSQRDSGNTIYF.

This clonotype was recorded many times. The chain combines TRBV12-3 or TRBV12-4 with TRBJ1-2, with D perhaps matching TRBD1 (5 bases). The CDR3 is 13 amino acids. V dropped 4 bases and J dropped 4 bases, with 10 bases sitting between them. The CDR3, as DNA: TGTGCCAGCAGTTCAGGGCGGATCTATGGCTACACCTTC. It codes for CASSSGRIYGYTF.